These 21 T cell receptor beta chains originate from one sample sequenced in a study of Graves' ophthalmopathy and Graves' hyperthyroidism. The sequenced template was RNA, covering the TCR beta CDR3 region. Amplification began with first-round RT-PCR using HTBI primers, then second-round multiplex PCR was performed. TCRdb fed the multiplex PCR reads into MiXCR, producing one record per CDR3 protein. This table has almost 750,000 distinct CDR3 sequences, 40% appearing once. The sequenced sample was peripheral blood. The receptors come from an adult man with Graves' ophthalmopathy.

This clonotype was seen a handful of times. V usage is TRBV20-1 and J usage is TRBJ1-1; tentatively, D is TRBD1 (5 bases). CDR3 length: 16 residues. V was clipped by 0 bases and J by 1 base, with 15 bases between them. From germline, CDR1 is DFQATT and CDR2 SNEGSKA (reference sequence). The CDR3 protein is CSARDPSAGKNTEAFF. The CDR3 DNA reads as TGCAGTGCTAGAGATCCCTCGGCAGGGAAGAACACTGAAGCTTTCTTT.

This clonotype was recorded at least ten times. The chain combines TRBV24-1 with TRBJ1-4; 8 nucleotides match TRBD1. CDR1 is KGHDR, CDR2 SFDVKD, per germline. With V trimmed by 3 bases and J by 0 bases, 2 bases remained unmatched. This CDR3 has 16 residues. As DNA, the CDR3 is TGTGCCACCAGTGATGGACAGGGTGCAACTAATGAAAAACTGTTTTTT. This gives the protein CATSDGQGATNEKLFF.

This clonotype was seen more than once but under ten times. The V gene is TRBV5-5, the J gene TRBJ2-7; 7 positions match TRBD1. Germline values: CDR1 SGHKS, CDR2 YYEKEE (reference sequence). The CDR3 consists of 14 residues. The J segment lost 3 bases and the V segment lost 2 bases, leaving 5 bases of the junction unmatched. The CDR3 reads CASSLADRIYEQYF. The CDR3 coding sequence is TGTGCCAGCAGCTTAGCGGACAGGATCTACGAGCAGTACTTC.

The rearrangement links TRBV6-5 to TRBJ1-4, with D unresolved. The CDR3 contains 14 residues. V was trimmed by 0 bases and J by 4 bases, leaving 6 bases between them. In germline, CDR1 is MNHEY, CDR2 SVGAGI. The CDR3, as DNA: TGTGCCAGCAGTTACTCGAACGGTAATGAAAAACTGTTTTTT. It yields the protein CASSYSNGNEKLFF.

This clonotype occurred many times. The chain uses TRBV2 and TRBJ2-6; D is undetermined. Deletions cut 5 bases from V and 3 bases from J, with 14 bases between. The CDR3 runs to 16 residues. Germline values: CDR1 SNHLY, CDR2 FYNNEI. The CDR3 reads CASSPRLGFGANVLTF. In DNA, the CDR3 is TGTGCCAGCAGTCCGCGGCTGGGGTTTGGGGCCAACGTCCTGACTTTC.

The chain has TRBV24-1 and TRBJ1-5, with D hard to call. The CDR3 spans 15 residues. Germline CDR1 reads KGHDR; CDR2 reads SFDVKD. Trimming took off 5 bases at V and 1 base at J, with 11 bases between the two ends. CDR3 sequence (DNA): TGTGCCACCAGTGCCCTGGAAAGGAGCAATCAGCCCCAGCATTTT. Protein: CATSALERSNQPQHF.

This clonotype came up a few times. CDR3 in amino acids: CASSGAGKGYREQYF. DNA for the CDR3: TGTGCCAGCAGTGGAGCGGGGAAGGGGTATAGGGAGCAGTACTTC. The gene calls are TRBV4-2 and TRBJ2-7; 7 nucleotides agree with TRBD2. J was trimmed by 7 bases and V by 6 bases; bases with no gene match: 15. CDR1 is LGHNA and CDR2 is YNFKEQ in the germline V gene. The length of the CDR3 is 15 residues.

This clonotype has a handful of counts. This chain joins TRBV7-6 and TRBJ2-2; D is perhaps TRBD2 (5 bases). The V gene lost 0 bases and the J gene lost 5 bases, with 10 bases spanning the gap. CDR1 is SGHVS and CDR2 is FNYEAQ in the germline V gene. The CDR3 consists of 15 residues. The CDR3 DNA reads as TGTGCCAGCAGCTTAGCTGGAGGAAGAACCGGGGAGCTGTTTTTT. Residues: CASSLAGGRTGELFF.

The chain is built from TRBV7-2 and TRBJ2-2; D not certain. Trimming left V 1 base short and J 4 bases short, with 13 bases between. The CDR3 loop spans 16 amino acids. In germline, CDR1 is SGHTA, CDR2 FQGNSA. The CDR3 DNA reads as TGTGCCAGCAGCTTAGTGGCCTCACGGGCCACCGGGGAGCTGTTTTTT. Its translation: CASSLVASRATGELFF.

This clonotype was counted many times. The chain has TRBV2 and TRBJ1-5; TRBD1 agrees at 8 bases. Germline V CDR1 and CDR2: SNHLY, FYNNEI. The CDR3 is made up of 15 amino acids. With V trimmed by 5 bases and J by 2 bases, 5 bases remained unmatched. CDR3 loop: CASSRTGQGNQPQHF. The DNA of the CDR3 is TGTGCCAGCAGTAGGACAGGGCAGGGCAATCAGCCCCAGCATTTT.

This CDR3 is CASSRQLAAGGYEQYF. The CDR3 coding sequence is TGTGCCAGCAGCCGTCAATTAGCGGCCGGGGGCTACGAGCAGTACTTC. V and J are TRBV6-6 and TRBJ2-7; the D gene is possibly TRBD2 (6 bases). Between the trimmed V and J ends, which lost 6 bases and 3 bases, there was a span of 21 bases. The germline gives CDR1 MNHNY, CDR2 SVGAGI (reference sequence). This CDR3 spans 16 amino acids.

The chain is built from TRBV7-9 and TRBJ1-2, with TRBD1 matching over 7 bases. With V trimmed by 2 bases and J by 7 bases, 10 bases remained unmatched. In germline, CDR1 is SEHNR, CDR2 FQNEAQ (reference sequence). This CDR3 spans 15 amino acids. CDR3 sequence reads: CASSLPRQGSSGYTF. CDR3 nucleotide sequence: TGTGCCAGCAGCTTACCCCGACAGGGAAGCTCTGGCTACACCTTC.

The chain is built from TRBV7-2 and TRBJ2-7; no clear D gene. The V end lost 1 base, the J end lost 7 bases, and 14 bases lay between the germline ends. This CDR3 has 14 residues. Germline V gives CDR1 SGHTA, CDR2 FQGNSA. The CDR3 protein is CASSLVNRAREQYF. The CDR3, as DNA: TGTGCCAGCAGCTTAGTGAACCGGGCTCGAGAGCAGTACTTC.

The chain recombines TRBV10-3 with TRBJ2-7; 8 nucleotides match TRBD2. After removal of 1 base from V and 0 bases from J, the junction contained 2 bases not matched to a gene. The CDR3 length is 15 residues. CDR1 and CDR2 (germline): ENHRY, SYGVKD. The CDR3 nucleotides read TGTGCCATCAGTGAGTTGGCGGGAGGCTCCTACGAGCAGTACTTC. Residues: CAISELAGGSYEQYF.

This clonotype came up a few times. V and J are TRBV20-1 and TRBJ1-2; D remains unclear. Germline V gives CDR1 DFQATT, CDR2 SNEGSKA (reference sequence). V gave up 0 bases and J gave up 3 bases, with 11 bases separating them. This CDR3 has 14 residues. CDR3 sequence reads: CSARESGRDYGYTF. In DNA, the CDR3 is TGCAGTGCTAGAGAATCGGGAAGGGACTATGGCTACACCTTC.

The genes are TRBV20-1 and TRBJ2-7; 12 bases are a match to TRBD2. The junction had 7 bases not matched to a gene; V was cut back by 6 bases and J by 7 bases. The CDR3 covers 13 residues. The V gene's germline CDR1 is DFQATT and CDR2 SNEGSKA (reference sequence). CDR3 nucleotide sequence: TGCAGTGCCAGGACTAGCGGGACTCGAGAGCAGTACTTC. Translating gives CSARTSGTREQYF.

The table lists this clonotype with many counts. The rearrangement uses TRBV7-2 and TRBJ1-4; perhaps TRBD1 as D (6 bases). This CDR3 is built from 16 residues. Deletions cut 2 bases from V and 5 bases from J, with 15 bases between. Germline V lookup: CDR1 SGHTA, CDR2 FQGNSA. CDR3 protein: CASSLSPAQGNEKLFF. The CDR3 DNA reads TGTGCCAGCAGCTTATCTCCTGCTCAGGGGAATGAAAAACTGTTTTTT. Complete variable domain (other parts from reference TRBV7-2 and TRBJ1-4): GAGVSQSPSNKVTEKGKDVELRCDPISGHTALYWYRQSLGQGLEFLIYFQGNSAPDKSGLPSDRFSAERTGGSVSTLTIQRTQQEDSAVYLCASSLSPAQGNEKLFFGSGTQLSVL.

On this clonotype itself: Germline is not matched at one junction end, which may reflect a read error. The genes are TRBV10-1 and TRBJ2-5; D is possibly TRBD2 (5 bases). This CDR3 spans 17 amino acids. Per the germline V gene, CDR1 is WNHNN and CDR2 is SYGVQD (reference sequence). CDR3 in amino acids: CASSPRLPQRPQETQYF. The CDR3 DNA reads TGTGCCAGCAGCCCGCGGCTTCCCCAGCGGCCCCAAGAGACCCAGTACTTC.

This clonotype was recorded a few times. The V and J genes are TRBV5-1 and TRBJ1-1, with D tentatively TRBD1 (6 bases). Germline CDR1 reads SGHRS; CDR2 reads YFSETQ. The CDR3 extends over 19 amino acids. Trimming left V 0 bases short and J 10 bases short, with 31 bases between. CDR3 sequence (DNA): TGCGCCAGCAGCTTGGACGTACGTGTTGCGTCCAGGGGAGGAAGAGTAGCTTTCTTT. This gives the protein CASSLDVRVASRGGRVAFF.

Only one count was recorded for this clonotype. The V and J genes are TRBV15 and TRBJ1-1; D gene ambiguous. Germline CDR1 reads LNHNV; CDR2 reads YYDKDF (reference sequence). The CDR3 length is 16 residues. V gave up 1 base and J gave up 2 bases, with 14 bases separating them. Written as DNA, the CDR3 is TGTGCCACCAGCAGAGGACCAGAAACGGACAACACTGAAGCTTTCTTT. This codes for CATSRGPETDNTEAFF.

The rearrangement uses TRBV9 and TRBJ2-6; 7 positions match TRBD1. The CDR3 covers 15 residues. Germline trimming cut 5 bases from V and 3 bases from J; bases unmatched to any gene: 5. The V gene's germline CDR1 is SGDLS and CDR2 YYNGEE. This CDR3 reads CASRSTGVGANVLTF. The CDR3 bases are TGTGCCAGCAGATCAACAGGGGTTGGGGCCAACGTCCTGACTTTC.